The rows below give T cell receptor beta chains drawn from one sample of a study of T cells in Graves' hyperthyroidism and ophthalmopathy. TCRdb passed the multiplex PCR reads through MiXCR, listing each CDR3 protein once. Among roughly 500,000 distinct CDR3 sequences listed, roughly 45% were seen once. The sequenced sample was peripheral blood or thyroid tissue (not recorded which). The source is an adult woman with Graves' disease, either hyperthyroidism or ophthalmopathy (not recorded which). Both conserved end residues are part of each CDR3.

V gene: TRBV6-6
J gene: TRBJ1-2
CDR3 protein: CASSLGQHNYGYTF

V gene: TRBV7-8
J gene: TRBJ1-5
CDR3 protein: CASSLDRDGQPQHF

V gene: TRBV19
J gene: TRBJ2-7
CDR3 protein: CAGSIGRSSYEQYF

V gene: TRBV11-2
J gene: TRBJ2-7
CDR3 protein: CASSPNGGRAGEQYF

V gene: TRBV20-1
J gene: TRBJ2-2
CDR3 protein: CSASRTGELFF

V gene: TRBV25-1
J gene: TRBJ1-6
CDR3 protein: CASMYDSCPF

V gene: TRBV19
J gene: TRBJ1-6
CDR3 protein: CASRHRIGTLHF

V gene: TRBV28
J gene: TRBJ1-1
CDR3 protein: CASSFAEEDTEAFF

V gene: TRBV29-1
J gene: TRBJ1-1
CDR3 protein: CSAERGGNTEAFF

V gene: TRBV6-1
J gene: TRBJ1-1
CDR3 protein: CASAFDRGGQAFF

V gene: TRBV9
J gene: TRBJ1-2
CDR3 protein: CASRGWGGFANYGYTF

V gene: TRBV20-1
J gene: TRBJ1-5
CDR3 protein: CSARVTGGQNQPQHF

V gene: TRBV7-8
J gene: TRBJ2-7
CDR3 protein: CATGTAREQYF

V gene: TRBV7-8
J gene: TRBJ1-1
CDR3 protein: CASSLRRTEAFF

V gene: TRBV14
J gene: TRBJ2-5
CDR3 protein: CASSQRQIQETQYF

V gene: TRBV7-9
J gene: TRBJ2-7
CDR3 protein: CASSLVRDHEQYF

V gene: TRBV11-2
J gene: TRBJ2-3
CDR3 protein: CASSLAPQGPSTDTQYF

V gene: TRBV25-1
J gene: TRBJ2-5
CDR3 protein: CASSEFEGPGETQYF